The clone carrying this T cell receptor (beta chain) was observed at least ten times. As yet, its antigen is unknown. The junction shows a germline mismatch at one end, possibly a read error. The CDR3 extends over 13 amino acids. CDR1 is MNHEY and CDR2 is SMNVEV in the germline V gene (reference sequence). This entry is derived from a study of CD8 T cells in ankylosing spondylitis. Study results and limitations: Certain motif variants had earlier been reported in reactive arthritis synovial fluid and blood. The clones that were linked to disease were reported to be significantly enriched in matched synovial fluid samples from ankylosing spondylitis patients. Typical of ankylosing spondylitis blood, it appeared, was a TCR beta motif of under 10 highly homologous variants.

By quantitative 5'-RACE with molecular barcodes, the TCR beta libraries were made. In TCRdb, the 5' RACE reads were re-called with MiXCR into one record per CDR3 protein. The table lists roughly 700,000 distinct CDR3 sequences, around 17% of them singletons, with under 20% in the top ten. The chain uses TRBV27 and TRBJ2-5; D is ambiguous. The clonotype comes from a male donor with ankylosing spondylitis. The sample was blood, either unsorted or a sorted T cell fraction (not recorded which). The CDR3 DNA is TGTGCCAGCAGCTTATCACGCCAAGAGACCCAGTACTTC. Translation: CASSLSRQETQYF.